Listed below are T cell receptor beta chains from one sample, sequenced in a study of response to subunit inactivated influenza vaccine. A single record per CDR3 protein comes from TCRdb applying MiXCR to the RT-PCR reads. The table shows 700,000 to 800,000 distinct CDR3 sequences, with around a sixth occurring only once. Sample: PBMCs from blood, taken about 5 days after vaccination. The receptor set was obtained from a man aged 50 or older who received an inactivated influenza vaccine. Each CDR3 is given with its conserved first and last residue. The D gene is left open where the match is weak. Only part of the rows carry a size: once, few, many, or a class if the clone is expanded.

>TRBV5-1|TRBJ2-5|.|TRBD1
TGCGCCAGCAGCTTGGCCGGTAACAGGGGGGAGACCCAGTACTTC
CASSLAGNRGETQYF
>TRBV20-1|TRBJ2-1|.|.
TGCAGTGCCACCCTGGACTACTACAATGAGCAGTTCTTC
CSATLDYYNEQFF
>TRBV3-1|TRBJ2-1|once|.
TGTGCCAGCAGTCTTCCCAACTGGGCACCGGCTGAGCAGTTCTTC
CASSLPNWAPAEQFF
>TRBV28|TRBJ2-1|.|.
TGTGCCAGCAGCCGGGATAGGCATATTGACAATGAGCAGTTCTTC
CASSRDRHIDNEQFF
>TRBV7-2|TRBJ1-6|.|.
TGTGCCAGCAGCCCGCCGTTCGGATCACCCCTCCACTTT
CASSPPFGSPLHF
>TRBV5-1|TRBJ2-5|few|.
TGCGCCAGCACCCGGCGGGACCCCAGGGAAGAGACCCAGTACTTC
CASTRRDPREETQYF
>TRBV12-3/TRBV12-4|TRBJ2-1|few|.
TGTGCCAGCAGTTTACGGGGTTGGGTCCTAGAATCCTACAATGAGCAGTTCTTC
CASSLRGWVLESYNEQFF
>TRBV5-6|TRBJ2-5|few|.
TGTGCCAGCAGCTTCCTCGACATGGAGACCCAGTACTTC
CASSFLDMETQYF
>TRBV9|TRBJ2-3|few|TRBD2
TGTGCCAGCAGCTTTCTAGCGGGAGAGCACACAGATACGCAGTATTTT
CASSFLAGEHTDTQYF
>TRBV9|TRBJ2-3|many|.
TGTGCCAGCAGCGGTGGTCCCGTCGGGAATACGCAGTATTTT
CASSGGPVGNTQYF
>TRBV14|TRBJ2-1|.|TRBD2
TGTGCCAGCAGCCGCCTATCGGGGGGGCTTTACAATGAGCAGTTCTTC
CASSRLSGGLYNEQFF